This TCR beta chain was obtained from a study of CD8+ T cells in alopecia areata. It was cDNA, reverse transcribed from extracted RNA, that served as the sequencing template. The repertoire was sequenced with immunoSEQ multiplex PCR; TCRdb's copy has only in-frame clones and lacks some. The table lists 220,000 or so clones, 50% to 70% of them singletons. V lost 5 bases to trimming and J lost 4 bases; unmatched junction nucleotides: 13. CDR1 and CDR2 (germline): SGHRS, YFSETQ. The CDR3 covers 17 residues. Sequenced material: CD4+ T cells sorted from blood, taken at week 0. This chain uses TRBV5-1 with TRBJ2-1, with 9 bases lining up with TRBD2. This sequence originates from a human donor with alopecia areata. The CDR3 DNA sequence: TGCGCCAGCAGGGCCCGTGGGACTAGCAGGCGATACAATGAGCAGTTCTTC. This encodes CASRARGTSRRYNEQFF. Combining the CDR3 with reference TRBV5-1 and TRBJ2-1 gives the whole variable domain KAGVTQTPRYLIKTRGQQVTLSCSPISGHRSVSWYQQTPGQGLQFLFEYFSETQRNKGNFPGRFSGRQFSNSRSEMNVSTLELGDSALYLCASRARGTSRRYNEQFFGPGTRLTVL.